The 21 T cell receptor beta chains below all came from one sample that was sequenced in a study of T cell responses to AZD1222 COVID-19 vaccine. Generated by immunoSEQ multiplex PCR, the TCRdb table keeps only in-frame clones and is missing some. Among just over 150,000 clones listed, approximately 90% were seen once. Sequences were derived from peripheral blood, sampled on day 0 of AZD1222 vaccination. These TCRs come from an adult in good health.

The chain uses TRBV15 and TRBJ1-5, with D possibly TRBD1 on 5 matching bases. Germline V gene sequence: CDR1 LNHNV, CDR2 YYDKDF (reference sequence). Trimming took 2 bases from V and 5 from J, leaving 7 bases between them. CDR3 size: 13 residues. The CDR3 reads CATSRQGYQPQHF. CDR3 coding DNA: TGTGCCACCAGCAGACAGGGTTATCAGCCCCAGCATTTT.

The chain uses TRBV4-3 and TRBJ2-5; TRBD1 matches at 12 bases. The CDR3 consists of 18 residues. Germline V gene data show CDR1 as LGHNA and CDR2 as YSLEER. Losses at the gene ends were 3 bases for V and 4 bases for J; bases not matched to a gene: 12. The CDR3 is CASSHQVGTGGVVETQYF. CDR3 sequence (DNA): TGCGCCAGCAGCCATCAAGTCGGGACAGGGGGCGTGGTAGAGACCCAGTACTTC.

This chain links TRBV4-3 with TRBJ1-4; D call uncertain. Germline CDR1 and CDR2: LGHNA and YSLEER. V was clipped by 4 bases and J by 8 bases, with 11 bases between them. The CDR3 loop spans 13 amino acids. The CDR3, as DNA: TGCGCCAGCAGCCCCAGGCAGGCAGAAAAACTGTTTTTT. Translation: CASSPRQAEKLFF.

The chain couples TRBV21-1 to TRBJ1-1; the table's TRBD1 call for D was not verified on the DNA. TRBV21-1 is described as a pseudogene. The CDR3 extends over 14 amino acids. CDR3 sequence (DNA): TGTGCCAGCAGCACTGGACAGGACGCGGGGAAAGCTTTCTTT. Translated, it gives CASSTGQDAGKAFF.

This clone has a single count. The chain is built from TRBV19 and TRBJ1-1; D not certain. The CDR3 has 12 residues. The V and J ends lost 0 bases and 8 bases respectively, with 7 bases between them. The germline V gene has CDR1 LNHDA and CDR2 SQIVND (reference sequence). The CDR3 spells CASSIEGLEAFF. CDR3 sequence (DNA): TGTGCCAGTAGTATAGAAGGGCTGGAAGCTTTCTTT. The whole variable domain, remainder taken from reference TRBV19 and TRBJ1-1, is DGGITQSPKYLFRKEGQNVTLSCEQNLNHDAMYWYRQDPGQGLRLIYYSQIVNDFQKGDIAEGYSVSREKKESFPLTVTSAQKNPTAFYLCASSIEGLEAFFGQGTRLTVV.

V usage is TRBV19 and J usage is TRBJ1-6; 10 bases map to TRBD1. V lost 5 bases, J lost 8 bases, and 6 bases stayed unmatched. The CDR3 is 15 amino acids. Germline CDR1 reads LNHDA; CDR2 reads SQIVND (reference sequence). The CDR3 DNA reads as TGTGCCAGTAGTGGGCCGGGACAGGGGCATTCACCCCTCCACTTT. Its protein product is CASSGPGQGHSPLHF.

This rearrangement joins TRBV3-1 (or the pseudogene TRBV3-2) to TRBJ1-6, with D hard to call. This CDR3 spans 15 amino acids. In germline, CDR1 is LGHDT, CDR2 YNNKEL (reference sequence). V was cut by 4 bases and J by 10 bases, with 17 bases left in between. CDR3 residues: CASSRGRTLGSPLHF. CDR3 bases: TGTGCCAGCAGCCGAGGCCGGACTTTGGGGTCACCCCTCCACTTT.

This rearrangement joins TRBV28 to TRBJ2-5; TRBD1 matches at 10 bases. V gave up 5 bases and J gave up 5 bases; unmatched junction bases: 11. The CDR3 contains 16 residues. Per germline, CDR1 MDHEN and CDR2 SYDVKM. CDR3 nucleotides: TGTGCCAGCAGTGGAAAGGACAGGGGGTTTGGGGAGACCCAGTACTTC. Encoded protein: CASSGKDRGFGETQYF.

This clone was recorded once. The CDR3 sequence is CSVEDPGVLGETQYF. The CDR3 nucleotides are TGCAGCGTTGAAGATCCCGGGGTTCTTGGGGAGACCCAGTACTTC. The chain uses TRBV29-1 and TRBJ2-5; TRBD2 might be the D (5 bases). CDR1 is SQVTM, CDR2 ANQGSEA, per germline. Trimming removed 0 bases at V and 5 bases at J, with 16 bases between. The CDR3 is made up of 15 amino acids.

The chain couples TRBV7-2 to TRBJ1-2, with TRBD1 matching over 10 bases. Looked up from germline, CDR1 is SGHTA and CDR2 is FQGNSA. V lost 4 bases, J lost 4 bases, and 0 bases stayed unmatched. The length of the CDR3 is 13 residues. CDR3 sequence reads: CASSWDRGYGYTF. The CDR3 region has the DNA TGTGCCAGCAGCTGGGACAGGGGCTATGGCTACACCTTC.

This sequence joins TRBV15 and TRBJ2-7, with TRBD2 identical over 15 bases. V was pared by 0 bases and J by 0 bases, with 6 bases of the junction left unmatched. Germline CDR1 reads LNHNV; CDR2 reads YYDKDF (reference sequence). The CDR3 consists of 19 residues. CDR3 in DNA: TGTGCCACCAGCAGAGAGAGAGGACTAGCGGGAGGGCCCTCCTACGAGCAGTACTTC. The encoded protein is CATSRERGLAGGPSYEQYF.

The chain recombines TRBV7-2 with TRBJ1-5; no clear D gene. The CDR3 is 13 residues long. Trimming left V 5 bases short and J 1 base short, with 6 bases between. Germline V gene lookup returns CDR1 SGHTA and CDR2 FQGNSA. CDR3 nucleotide sequence: TGTGCCAGCAGCCACGGGAGCAATCAGCCCCAGCATTTT. Translated: CASSHGSNQPQHF.

The chain employs TRBV10-3 and TRBJ2-1, with 9 bases aligning to TRBD1. The germline V gene encodes CDR1 ENHRY and CDR2 SYGVKD. V was pared by 4 bases and J by 1 base, with 2 bases of the junction left unmatched. This CDR3 region has 15 residues. In DNA form, the CDR3 reads TGTGCCATCAGTGCCGACAGGGGGTCCTACAATGAGCAGTTCTTC. Translated, it gives CAISADRGSYNEQFF.

The J gene is TRBJ2-5, the V gene TRBV27; tentative D call: TRBD2 (6 bases). The germline gives CDR1 MNHEY, CDR2 SMNVEV (reference sequence). This CDR3 is built from 15 residues. Trimming cost V 3 bases and J 6 bases, with 17 bases left between them. The CDR3 bases are TGTGCCAGCAGTTTGATTAGCGGAGGTGAAAAGACCCAGTACTTC. Translating it yields CASSLISGGEKTQYF.

The gene calls are TRBV28 and TRBJ2-1; weak D call: TRBD1 (6 bases). The CDR3 is made up of 17 amino acids. Germline assignment: CDR1 MDHEN and CDR2 SYDVKM. Trimming removed 5 bases from V and 0 bases from J, with 17 bases in between. The CDR3 region has the DNA TGTGCCAGCAGTCCCCTCAGGGGAAGGGACTCCTACAATGAGCAGTTCTTC. Amino acids: CASSPLRGRDSYNEQFF.

The rearrangement links TRBV24-1 to TRBJ1-3; D remains unclear. Germline CDR1 KGHDR, CDR2 SFDVKD. The CDR3 length is 16 residues. With 3 bases removed from V and 0 bases from J, the gap between germline ends came to 11 bases. The CDR3 nucleotides are TGTGCCACCAGTGATGGCCCAGGCAACTCTGGAAACACCATATATTTT. It codes for CATSDGPGNSGNTIYF.

The CDR3 sequence: CASSPLRGHEQFF. The CDR3 DNA sequence: TGCGCCAGCAGCCCCTTACGGGGGCATGAGCAGTTCTTC. The V call is TRBV4-1, the J call TRBJ2-1, with D perhaps given as TRBD1 or TRBD2 (6 bases each). The CDR3 extends over 13 amino acids. V lost 4 bases and J lost 8, with 12 bases in between. From germline, CDR1 is MGHRA and CDR2 YSYEKL.

The rearrangement joins TRBV18 to TRBJ1-1; TRBD1 agrees at 8 bases. Germline trimming cut 3 bases from V and 4 bases from J; bases unmatched to any gene: 7. The length of the CDR3 is 15 residues. Per the germline V gene, CDR1 is KGHSH and CDR2 is LQKENI. DNA for the CDR3: TGTGCCAGCTCACCGACAGGGGTGGAGGGCACTGAAGCTTTCTTT. Its translation: CASSPTGVEGTEAFF. Together with reference TRBV18 and TRBJ1-1, the CDR3 gives the full variable domain: NAGVMQNPRHLVRRRGQEARLRCSPMKGHSHVYWYRQLPEEGLKFMVYLQKENIIDESGMPKERFSAEFPKEGPSILRIQQVVRGDSAAYFCASSPTGVEGTEAFFGQGTRLTVV.

The chain uses TRBV6-2 or TRBV6-3 and TRBJ2-7; D is unresolved. Germline assignment: CDR1 MNHEY and CDR2 SVGEGT. Trimming shortened V by 0 bases and J by 4 bases, and 4 bases separated the two germline ends. The CDR3 sequence is 12 residues long. The CDR3 DNA reads as TGTGCCAGCAGTTACTCGACATACGAGCAGTACTTC. Translation gives CASSYSTYEQYF.

The chain has TRBV7-8 and TRBJ1-5, with 9 positions matching TRBD1. The CDR3 extends over 16 amino acids. The germline CDR1 and CDR2 sequences are SGHVS and FQNEAQ. With V trimmed by 5 bases and J by 7 bases, 12 bases remained unmatched. The CDR3 coding sequence is TGTGCCAGCAGCAAAAACAGGGGGCAAAATCGGCAGCCCCAGCATTTT. Protein sequence: CASSKNRGQNRQPQHF.

The V gene is TRBV19, the J gene TRBJ2-5, with 8 bases fitting TRBD1. The CDR3 extends over 16 amino acids. Germline CDR1 is LNHDA and CDR2 is SQIVND (reference sequence). The V and J ends lost 5 bases and 4 bases, in that order; junction bases with no gene match: 12. CDR3 nucleotides: TGTGCCAGTAGTTTAGGCAGGGGGCGTAAGGGAGAGACCCAGTACTTC. This encodes CASSLGRGRKGETQYF. Filled out from reference TRBV19 and TRBJ2-5, the complete variable domain reads DGGITQSPKYLFRKEGQNVTLSCEQNLNHDAMYWYRQDPGQGLRLIYYSQIVNDFQKGDIAEGYSVSREKKESFPLTVTSAQKNPTAFYLCASSLGRGRKGETQYFGPGTRLLVL.